This TCR beta chain was identified in a study of beta chain features in type 1 diabetes. Broader study findings: TCRB CDR3s were moderately but significantly shorter in Type 1 diabetes patients in all four CD4+ subsets.

This clone was detected a few times. Antigen unknown. What was sequenced were expressed TCRB transcripts, since all of the isolated RNA had been reverse transcribed. Profiled with immunoSEQ multiplex PCR; TCRdb holds only in-frame clones, not every one. Here the sample spans over 650,000 clones, about 14% being singletons. The germline V gene has CDR1 SGDLS and CDR2 YYNGEE. Trimming removed 6 bases from V and 4 bases from J, with 18 bases in between. The CDR3 has 15 residues. The source material was naive CD4+ T cells from blood. The J gene is TRBJ2-3, the V gene TRBV9, with TRBD2 as a possible D gene (6 bases). The sequence was obtained from a man aged 18-30 years with type 1 diabetes. CDR3: CASTVAGGAADTQYF. CDR3 bases: TGTGCCAGCACCGTGGCAGGAGGGGCCGCAGATACGCAGTATTTT.